The TCR beta chain under discussion was sequenced for a study of T cell responses to AZD1222 COVID-19 vaccine. Broader study findings: Reportedly, nearly half of unique spike TCRs recognized epitopes outside B.1.351/B.1.1.7 mutations. Just a handful of AZD1222 recipients were seropositive at baseline. The study found vaccine-associated CD4 TCRs spanning spike, dominant at 160-218 and 743-854.

The repertoire was sequenced with immunoSEQ multiplex PCR; TCRdb's copy has only in-frame clones and lacks some. The repertoire holds about 120,000 clones, with around nine tenths as singletons. Concerning this clone itself: Antigen unknown.

The germline V gene has CDR1 SGHKS and CDR2 YYEKEE (reference sequence). V lost 2 bases and J 0 bases, leaving 9 bases between the germline ends. The CDR3 has 14 amino acids. This receptor was identified in an adult in good health. The starting material was peripheral blood, obtained on day 0 of AZD1222 vaccination. The chain couples TRBV5-5 to TRBJ2-7; D might be TRBD1 (6 bases). CDR3 sequence: CASSLGTPSYEQYF. In DNA form, the CDR3 reads TGTGCCAGCAGCTTAGGGACACCCTCCTACGAGCAGTACTTC.